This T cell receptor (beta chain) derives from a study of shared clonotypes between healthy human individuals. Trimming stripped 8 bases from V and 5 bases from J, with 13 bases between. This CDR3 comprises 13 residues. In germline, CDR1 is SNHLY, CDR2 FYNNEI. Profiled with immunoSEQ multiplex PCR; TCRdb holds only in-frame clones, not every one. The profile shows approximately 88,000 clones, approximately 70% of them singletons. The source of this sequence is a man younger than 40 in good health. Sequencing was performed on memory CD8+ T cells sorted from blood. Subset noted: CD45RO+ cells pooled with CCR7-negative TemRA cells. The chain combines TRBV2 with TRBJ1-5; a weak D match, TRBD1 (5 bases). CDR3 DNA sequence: TGTGCCAGCCTTAGAGGGGAGGATCAGCCCCAGCATTTT. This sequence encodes CASLRGEDQPQHF.